Presented here are 25 T cell receptor beta chains from one specimen sequenced in a study of Ad26.COV2.S vaccination and SARS-CoV-2 variants. Treatment described: some 20 received Ad26.COV2.S at low or high dose, single or two shots; roughly five received placebo; per-sample allocation not given. Samples were taken on day 63 after the first vaccine or placebo injection. The table came from immunoSEQ multiplex PCR; TCRdb's copy has only in-frame clones and leaves some out. The repertoire holds fewer than 400,000 clones, with 90% as singletons. Sequencing was performed on peripheral blood, taken in a trial of Ad26.COV2.S vaccine versus placebo. These receptors were collected from a person aged 18-60 years who received the Ad26.COV2.S COVID-19 vaccine or a placebo.

The CDR3 reads CASSPGEALSYNEQFF. CDR3 in DNA: TGTGCCAGCAGCCCCGGGGAGGCCCTCTCCTACAATGAGCAGTTCTTC. The chain combines TRBV7-9 with TRBJ2-1; TRBD2 is a possible D gene (6 bases). The CDR3 covers 16 residues. The germline V gene has CDR1 SEHNR and CDR2 FQNEAQ (reference sequence). The ends were cut back, 5 bases at V and 0 bases at J, with 14 bases in the middle.

The V and J genes are TRBV10-3 and TRBJ2-7; D is unresolved. The CDR3 consists of 14 residues. V gave up 5 bases and J gave up 0 bases, with 11 bases separating them. The germline gives CDR1 ENHRY, CDR2 SYGVKD. CDR3 sequence: CAISQEKFSYEQYF. The CDR3 region has the DNA TGTGCCATCAGTCAGGAAAAATTCTCCTACGAGCAGTACTTC.

This rearrangement joins TRBV5-8 to TRBJ2-3, with TRBD2 identical over 10 bases. CDR1 and CDR2 (germline): SGHTS, YDEGEE. The ends lost 1 base at V and 3 bases at J; junction bases unmatched: 8. The CDR3 is 17 residues long. The CDR3 reads CASSLRSSGGGTDTQYF. The DNA for the CDR3 is TGTGCCAGCAGCTTGCGGTCTAGCGGGGGAGGGACAGATACGCAGTATTTT.

The chain employs TRBV5-5 and TRBJ1-3; tentatively, D is TRBD1 (5 bases). The CDR3 covers 15 residues. Between the trimmed V and J ends, which lost 4 bases and 0 bases, there was a span of 11 bases. CDR1 and CDR2 (germline): SGHKS, YYEKEE (reference sequence). In DNA form, the CDR3 reads TGTGCCAGCAGCAGGGGAGGAGGCTCTGGAAACACCATATATTTT. It translates to CASSRGGGSGNTIYF.

The CDR3 nucleotides are TGTGCCAGCAGCTTGGAGCGCGATCAGCCCCAGCATTTT. This gives the protein CASSLERDQPQHF. The chain is built from TRBV7-3 and TRBJ1-5, with D unresolved. The CDR3 is made up of 13 amino acids. Germline values: CDR1 SGHTA, CDR2 FQGTGA. V was clipped by 3 bases and J by 5 bases, with 8 bases between them.

This sequence joins TRBV19 and TRBJ1-2, with TRBD1 identical over 7 bases. Per the germline V gene, CDR1 is LNHDA and CDR2 is SQIVND (reference sequence). The CDR3 contains 13 residues. Germline trimming cut 8 bases from V and 3 bases from J; bases unmatched to any gene: 6. This chain's CDR3 is CASAGTAHYGYTF. DNA for the CDR3: TGTGCCAGTGCCGGGACAGCTCACTATGGCTACACCTTC. Together with reference TRBV19 and TRBJ1-2, the CDR3 gives the full variable domain: DGGITQSPKYLFRKEGQNVTLSCEQNLNHDAMYWYRQDPGQGLRLIYYSQIVNDFQKGDIAEGYSVSREKKESFPLTVTSAQKNPTAFYLCASAGTAHYGYTFGSGTRLTVV.

The chain couples TRBV19 to TRBJ1-1; no firm D call. The CDR3 contains 15 residues. V lost 5 bases, J lost 4 bases, and 17 bases lay in between. Per the germline V gene, CDR1 is LNHDA and CDR2 is SQIVND (reference sequence). CDR3 in DNA: TGTGCCAGTAGTCTCGTCCCCGCGGAAAGCACTGAAGCTTTCTTT. It yields the protein CASSLVPAESTEAFF.

The V call is TRBV6-5, the J call TRBJ2-1; TRBD2 aligns across 12 bases. Trimming removed 6 bases from V and 9 bases from J; junction bases left unmatched: 6. The CDR3 has 14 residues. Germline lookup yields CDR1 MNHEY and CDR2 SVGAGI. The CDR3 reads CASRTSGSGFEQFF. Here the CDR3 DNA reads TGTGCCAGCAGGACTAGCGGGAGTGGGTTTGAGCAGTTCTTC.

This chain joins TRBV9 and TRBJ1-2; D call uncertain. The CDR3 is 12 residues long. Trimming took off 4 bases at V and 8 bases at J, with 12 bases between the two ends. Germline V gives CDR1 SGDLS, CDR2 YYNGEE. DNA for the CDR3: TGTGCCAGCAGCCCCCAGCCGGGGGGCTACACCTTC. This translates into CASSPQPGGYTF.

The chain recombines TRBV19 with TRBJ1-2, with 9 bases fitting TRBD1. Germline CDR1 LNHDA, CDR2 SQIVND (reference sequence). The CDR3 length is 17 residues. V trimming: 4 bases; J trimming: 7 bases; junction bases outside the gene matches: 16. The CDR3 reads CASSKGTVQGASGGYTF. The DNA for the CDR3 is TGTGCCAGTAGTAAAGGGACCGTACAGGGGGCATCGGGTGGCTACACCTTC.

This clone has just one count. This chain joins TRBV7-6 and TRBJ2-5, with a tentative D call TRBD1 (6 bases). Germline CDR1 and CDR2: SGHVS and FNYEAQ. Trimming left V 3 bases short and J 2 bases short, with 13 bases between. The CDR3 has 15 amino acids. CDR3 residues: CASSLAGQLQETQYF. CDR3 bases: TGTGCCAGCAGCTTGGCTGGACAGCTACAAGAGACCCAGTACTTC.

This clone occurred once. The chain is built from TRBV15 and TRBJ1-2; a possible D gene is TRBD1 (6 bases). CDR3 length: 14 amino acids. V dropped 1 base and J dropped 5 bases, with 11 bases sitting between them. CDR1 LNHNV and CDR2 YYDKDF come from the germline V gene (reference sequence). CDR3 in amino acids: CATSRGTENYGYTF. CDR3 coding DNA: TGTGCCACCAGCAGAGGGACAGAAAATTATGGCTACACCTTC. The complete variable domain, with remaining parts taken from reference TRBV15 and TRBJ1-2, reads DAMVIQNPRYQVTQFGKPVTLSCSQTLNHNVMYWYQQKSSQAPKLLFHYYDKDFNNEADTPDNFQSRRPNTSFCFLDIRSPGLGDTAMYLCATSRGTENYGYTFGSGTRLTVV.

The V call is TRBV6-5, the J call TRBJ2-3, with no clear D. Trimming shortened V by 0 bases and J by 5 bases, and 12 bases separated the two germline ends. This CDR3 has 15 residues. The V gene's germline CDR1 is MNHEY and CDR2 SVGAGI. Here the CDR3 reads CASSYSVWGQDTQYF. The CDR3 coding sequence is TGTGCCAGCAGTTACTCCGTCTGGGGTCAAGATACGCAGTATTTT.

The gene calls are TRBV5-1 and TRBJ2-1, with 10 nucleotides matching TRBD2. The CDR3 spans 18 residues. Germline V gene data show CDR1 as SGHRS and CDR2 as YFSETQ. Losses at the gene ends were 0 bases for V and 4 bases for J; bases not matched to a gene: 10. The CDR3 DNA reads TGCGCCAGCAGCTTGGCCGGGTCTAGCGGGAGTGGTTACAATGAGCAGTTCTTC. It encodes CASSLAGSSGSGYNEQFF. Combining the CDR3 with reference TRBV5-1 and TRBJ2-1 gives the whole variable domain KAGVTQTPRYLIKTRGQQVTLSCSPISGHRSVSWYQQTPGQGLQFLFEYFSETQRNKGNFPGRFSGRQFSNSRSEMNVSTLELGDSALYLCASSLAGSSGSGYNEQFFGPGTRLTVL.

The genes are TRBV19 and TRBJ1-5, with D maybe TRBD1 (5 bases). The CDR3 totals 15 residues. Trimming removed 5 bases at V and 2 bases at J, with 13 bases between. The V gene's germline CDR1 is LNHDA and CDR2 SQIVND (reference sequence). This CDR3 is CASSDPRAGNQPQHF. The CDR3, as DNA: TGTGCCAGTAGTGATCCCAGGGCCGGCAATCAGCCCCAGCATTTT. The whole variable domain, filled in from reference TRBV19 and TRBJ1-5, reads DGGITQSPKYLFRKEGQNVTLSCEQNLNHDAMYWYRQDPGQGLRLIYYSQIVNDFQKGDIAEGYSVSREKKESFPLTVTSAQKNPTAFYLCASSDPRAGNQPQHFGDGTRLSIL.

The genes are TRBV12-3 or TRBV12-4 and TRBJ1-5; perhaps TRBD1 as D (6 bases). V dropped 5 bases and J dropped 6 bases, with 11 bases sitting between them. This CDR3 comprises 13 residues. The CDR3 loop is CASSKNRVQPQHF. The CDR3 DNA is TGTGCCAGCAGTAAAAACAGGGTTCAGCCCCAGCATTTT.

The chain has TRBV7-9 and TRBJ1-2; unclear D gene. Per germline, CDR1 SEHNR and CDR2 FQNEAQ (reference sequence). This CDR3 region has 14 residues. Trimming left V 3 bases short and J 8 bases short, with 16 bases between. CDR3 loop: CASSLDQLPGGYTF. Here the CDR3 DNA reads TGTGCCAGCAGCTTGGACCAGCTCCCTGGGGGCTACACCTTC.

The gene calls are TRBV11-2 and TRBJ1-2, with no clear D. CDR1 and CDR2 (germline): SGHAT, FQNNGV. This CDR3 contains 15 residues. Deletions cut 0 bases from V and 2 bases from J, with 10 bases between. The CDR3 DNA sequence: TGTGCCAGCAGCTTAGATCTGCAACTGAACTATGGCTACACCTTC. The encoded protein is CASSLDLQLNYGYTF.

The chain uses TRBV2 and TRBJ1-1; tentative D call: TRBD1 (5 bases). V lost 6 bases and J 1 base, leaving 15 bases between the germline ends. The CDR3 spans 15 residues. The germline CDR1 and CDR2 sequences are SNHLY and FYNNEI. CDR3 in DNA: TGTGCCAGCAGCGGGGACCGAACAAAGAACACTGAAGCTTTCTTT. It is translated as CASSGDRTKNTEAFF.

V usage is TRBV5-6 and J usage is TRBJ2-3, with 10 nucleotides matching TRBD2. Per germline, CDR1 SGHDT and CDR2 YYEEEE. After removal of 4 bases from V and 10 bases from J, the junction contained 15 bases not matched to a gene. The length of the CDR3 is 16 residues. CDR3 in amino acids: CASSQPSGRSFYAQYF. In nucleotides, the CDR3 is TGTGCCAGCAGCCAACCTAGCGGGAGAAGTTTCTATGCGCAGTATTTT.

The genes are TRBV7-2 and TRBJ2-3; D assignment may be TRBD1 or TRBD2 (6 bases each). CDR3 length equals 16 residues. The germline V gene has CDR1 SGHTA and CDR2 FQGNSA. The V gene lost 0 bases and the J gene lost 0 bases, with 10 bases spanning the gap. The CDR3 is CASSLAGGPSTDTQYF. CDR3 sequence (DNA): TGTGCCAGCAGCTTAGCCGGGGGCCCTAGCACAGATACGCAGTATTTT. The full variable domain, in which reference TRBV7-2 and TRBJ2-3 provide the parts outside the CDR3, is GAGVSQSPSNKVTEKGKDVELRCDPISGHTALYWYRQSLGQGLEFLIYFQGNSAPDKSGLPSDRFSAERTGGSVSTLTIQRTQQEDSAVYLCASSLAGGPSTDTQYFGPGTRLTVL.

The chain uses TRBV4-1 and TRBJ1-2, with D perhaps TRBD1 (5 bases). The CDR3 covers 18 residues. The germline V gene has CDR1 MGHRA and CDR2 YSYEKL. V gave up 1 base and J gave up 0 bases, with 18 bases separating them. The chain's CDR3 is CASSQVPRGDPANYGYTF. The CDR3, as DNA: TGCGCCAGCAGCCAAGTACCCCGAGGGGACCCCGCTAACTATGGCTACACCTTC.

The CDR3 protein is CASSLLTSTNEKLFF. CDR3 coding DNA: TGCGCCAGCAGCTTGCTAACCTCAACTAATGAAAAACTGTTTTTT. The chain joins TRBV5-1 to TRBJ1-4; no definite D call. Trimming took 1 base from V and 0 from J, leaving 7 bases between them. Germline CDR1 SGHRS, CDR2 YFSETQ. There are 15 residues in the CDR3. Using reference TRBV5-1 and TRBJ1-4 for the parts outside the CDR3, the full variable domain is KAGVTQTPRYLIKTRGQQVTLSCSPISGHRSVSWYQQTPGQGLQFLFEYFSETQRNKGNFPGRFSGRQFSNSRSEMNVSTLELGDSALYLCASSLLTSTNEKLFFGSGTQLSVL.

Concerning this clone: This same CDR3 is encoded by further DNA sequences in the sample. This chain uses TRBV7-9 with TRBJ1-1; a weak D match, TRBD1 (5 bases). The CDR3 spans 13 residues. Germline V CDR1 and CDR2: SEHNR, FQNEAQ (reference sequence). V was clipped by 5 bases and J by 1 base, with 8 bases between them. In nucleotides, the CDR3 is TGTGCCAGCAGCCTACAGGCGAACACTGAAGCTTTCTTT. Translating it yields CASSLQANTEAFF.

With respect to this clone: The same CDR3 is also encoded by other DNA sequences in this sample. The rearrangement joins TRBV6-5 to TRBJ2-1; tentative D call: TRBD2 (5 bases). V shed 6 bases and J shed 2 bases, with 8 bases lying between them. This CDR3 is 13 amino acids long. Germline CDR1 is MNHEY and CDR2 is SVGAGI. The CDR3 loop is CASRLGTYNEQFF. Here the CDR3 DNA reads TGTGCCAGCAGACTCGGGACCTACAATGAGCAGTTCTTC.